This T cell receptor beta chain was obtained from a study of shared clonotypes between healthy human individuals. Comments on this clone: The antigen remains undetermined.

Positive CCR7 selection of CD45RO-negative cells yielded the naive CD8 cells, and terminally differentiated effector memory CD45RA+ cells were excluded. The germline V gene encodes CDR1 SGHKS and CDR2 YYEKEE (reference sequence). The CDR3 extends over 13 amino acids. J gave up 3 bases and V 3 bases, and 0 bases lay outside the gene matches. Produced via immunoSEQ multiplex PCR; TCRdb's table is partial and in-frame only. The sample lists about 680,000 clones, approximately 90% seen once, with nearly 25% in the top ten. Study-level findings and limits: Larger richness was generally estimated for naive than memory subsets. Blood was the only sampled material, and tissue repertoires likely differ. For naive CD4 cells, roughly 4.6% of clonotypes were shared across a handful of donors.

Specimen: naive CD8+ T cells sorted from blood. The chain employs TRBV5-5 and TRBJ2-7; TRBD2 aligns across 10 bases. The TCR was taken from a man aged 25 to 40 in good health. The CDR3 protein is CASSSSGSYEQYF. The CDR3 DNA reads as TGTGCCAGCAGCTCTAGCGGGAGCTACGAGCAGTACTTC.